This TCR beta chain was retrieved from a study of low-dose radiotherapy and immunotherapy resistance in tumors. Study overall: Patients received 300 mg of oral aspirin each day across four cycles, commencing on cycle 1 day 1.

The germline CDR1 and CDR2 sequences are MNHNS and SASEGT. Trimming pared 6 bases from V and 1 base from J, leaving 9 bases between. The CDR3 totals 13 residues. Priming of first-strand cDNA relied on TRAV- and TRBV-specific primers (covering alpha and beta chains). TCR amplification used around 19 PCR cycles, a constant-region primer and a V-primer adapter. mRNA that had been isolated underwent amplification through in vitro transcription. TCRdb processed the reads anew with MiXCR; each CDR3 protein has one entry. The sample records 35,000 to 50,000 distinct CDR3 sequences, roughly 31% being singletons. This clonotype was detected only a few times. The time point denotes: before trial treatment.

The clonotype comes from a male donor with gallbladder cancer. The chain joins TRBV6-1 to TRBJ1-1; D gene unclear. This sample comprised PBMCs, obtained before treatment. CDR3 bases: TGTGCCAGCAGCCCGCCCTGGAACACTGAAGCTTTCTTT. It encodes CASSPPWNTEAFF.